The T cell receptor beta chain described here comes from a study of T-cell memory formation after mild COVID-19 (dated by TCRdb to about 2021). Study-wide context: TCR sequence clusters from the two donors were largely donor specific. Longitudinal TCRalpha and TCRbeta repertoire sequencing tracked T-cell clones expanding and contracting after mild COVID-19 in two donors. The cohort comprised two young, previously healthy adult volunteers, one female and one male. Points the paper makes about the study in general: Only two mild cases were covered in the study, and larger cohorts including severe cases with pre-infection samples were considered necessary. Some responding clones were detected in pre-infection memory, suggesting pre-existing cross-reactive memory T cells joined the SARS-CoV-2 response. Contracting CD4+ clones appeared mostly in the CM and EM memory subsets, whereas CD8+ clones were enriched in EMRA. From day 15 to 85, contracting clones showed balanced CD4/CD8 phenotypes, whereas a second wave of clones that expanded from day 15 to 37 leaned towards CD4+. Whether the second-wave clones peaking on day 37 were SARS-CoV-2 specific was not confirmed.

TCRdb shows the sequencer as Illumina NovaSeq 6000. cDNA libraries for TCRalpha and TCRbeta were prepared by 5'RACE using constant-segment primers, with sample barcodes and unique molecular identifiers added. Trizol reagent was used to extract RNA from every sample. Library amplification was performed in two PCR steps, and a second sample barcode and Illumina TruSeq adapters were introduced in the second step. The libraries were sequenced on an Illumina NovaSeq using 2 x 150 bp paired-end reads. The paper's data handling went like this. Demultiplexing of reads and collapsing into UMI-guided consensus sequences were performed with migec v1.2.7. Using mixcr v2.1.11, UMI consensuses were aligned to TRA and TRB V and J templates and then assembled into clonotypes. Expanded or contracted clonotypes were those called significant by both edgeR and NoisET, with noise models trained on biological replicates. For edgeR calls, the thresholds were a false discovery rate-adjusted p below 0.01 and a log2 fold-change of 1. As an exploratory analysis of dynamics, max-normalized trajectories of the 1000 most abundant clonotypes were examined with PCA combined with hierarchical clustering. Separately sequenced CD4+ and CD8+ repertoires were used to assign the CD4 or CD8 phenotype of responding clones. The public reads were run again by TCRdb, first through fastp at Q25 and then through MiXCR, and only productive beta chains were kept. Rows with a matching CDR3 protein are joined into one entry that keeps the most common DNA and genes. The V and J calls come from TCRdb's annotation, not from the publication. For this sample the table gives roughly 300,000 distinct CDR3 sequences, of which about an eighth were detected only once. About a fifth of the sample comes from the top ten.

Ficoll-Paque density gradient centrifugation was the method used to isolate PBMCs. Including the terminal cysteine and phenylalanine, the CDR3 comprises 14 residues. Of the read, only the CDR3 DNA is kept; its 42 bases are in frame from base 1. CDR1 and CDR2 are drawn from the germline V gene: SQVTM, ANQGSEA. V is trimmed back by 2 bases and J by 4 bases, and the junction contains 6 bases that no gene match accounts for. A few counts support this clonotype. The antigen this receptor binds is unknown. The record has no base qualities; no much larger clone is one base away. The specimen sequenced was PBMCs or a T cell subset sorted from them (not recorded which). This clonotype was obtained from a man aged 18 to 29 who had mild COVID-19 (a few samples of this study predate the infection). The sample titles of this study are shuffled in the database, so cell type and time point are left out; the donor was told from shared clones. Recombination joined TRBV29-1 with TRBJ1-2; 8 junctional bases match TRBD1. The CDR3 reads as follows: CSVEIQGVVYGYTF. The DNA sequence reads TGCAGCGTTGAAATACAGGGGGTGGTCTATGGCTACACCTTC.